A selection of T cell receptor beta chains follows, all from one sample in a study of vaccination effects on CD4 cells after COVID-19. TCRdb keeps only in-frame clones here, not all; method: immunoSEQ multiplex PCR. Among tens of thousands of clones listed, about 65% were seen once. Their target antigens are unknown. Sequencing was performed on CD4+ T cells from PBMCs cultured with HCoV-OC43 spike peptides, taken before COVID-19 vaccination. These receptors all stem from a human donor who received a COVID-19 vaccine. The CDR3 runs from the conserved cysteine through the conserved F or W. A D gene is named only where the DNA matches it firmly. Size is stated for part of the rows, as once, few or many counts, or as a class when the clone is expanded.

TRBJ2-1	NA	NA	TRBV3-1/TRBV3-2	CASSQELGLSNEQFF	TGTGCCAGCAGCCAAGAGTTAGGACTCTCGAATGAGCAGTTCTTC
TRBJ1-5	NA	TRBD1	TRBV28	CASTNHRGLSNQPQHF	TGTGCCAGCACCAACCACAGGGGGCTTAGCAATCAGCCCCAGCATTTT
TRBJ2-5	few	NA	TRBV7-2	CASSLRPVGGQETQYF	TGTGCCAGCAGCTTAAGGCCGGTCGGAGGTCAAGAGACCCAGTACTTC
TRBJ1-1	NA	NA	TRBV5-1	CASSLEGGENTEAFF	TGCGCCAGCAGCTTGGAGGGAGGTGAGAACACTGAAGCTTTCTTT
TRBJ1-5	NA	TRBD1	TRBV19	CASTETGALNQPQHF	TGTGCCAGTACCGAGACAGGGGCGCTCAATCAGCCCCAGCATTTT
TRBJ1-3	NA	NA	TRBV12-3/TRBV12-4	CASSLLTGNTIYF	TGTGCCAGCAGTTTATTGACGGGAAACACCATATATTTT
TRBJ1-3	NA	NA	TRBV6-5	CASSSTVSGNTIYF	TGTGCCAGCAGTTCGACAGTCTCTGGAAACACCATATATTTT
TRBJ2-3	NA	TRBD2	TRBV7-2	CASSLAGGDTQYF	TGTGCCAGCAGCCTTGCGGGAGGAGATACGCAGTATTTT
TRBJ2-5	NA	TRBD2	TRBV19	CASSPRGVAGRQTQYF	TGTGCCAGTAGTCCCAGAGGAGTAGCGGGGAGGCAGACCCAGTACTTC
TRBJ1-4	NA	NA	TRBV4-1	CASSQASGDEKLFF	TGCGCCAGCAGCCAAGCCTCAGGGGATGAAAAACTGTTTTTT
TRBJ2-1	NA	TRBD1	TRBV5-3	CARGDTGEYNEQFF	TGTGCCAGGGGGGACACAGGGGAATACAATGAGCAGTTCTTC
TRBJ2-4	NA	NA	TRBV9	CASSVDLYYRYF	TGTGCCAGCAGCGTAGACCTCTATTATCGGTACTTC
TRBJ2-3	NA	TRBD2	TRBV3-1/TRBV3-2	CASTPRKGLAGDTDTQYF	TGTGCCAGCACGCCACGGAAGGGACTAGCGGGAGACACAGATACGCAGTATTTT
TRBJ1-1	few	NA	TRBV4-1	CASSQAISRDSGAFF	TGCGCCAGCAGCCAAGCGATTAGCCGGGACTCAGGAGCTTTCTTT
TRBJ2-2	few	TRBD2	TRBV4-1	CASSHLGLAGPNTGELFF	TGCGCCAGCAGCCACCTCGGACTAGCGGGACCGAACACCGGGGAGCTGTTTTTT
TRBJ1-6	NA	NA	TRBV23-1	CASSLRGSPLHF	TGCGCCAGCAGTCTCCGAGGTTCACCCCTCCACTTT